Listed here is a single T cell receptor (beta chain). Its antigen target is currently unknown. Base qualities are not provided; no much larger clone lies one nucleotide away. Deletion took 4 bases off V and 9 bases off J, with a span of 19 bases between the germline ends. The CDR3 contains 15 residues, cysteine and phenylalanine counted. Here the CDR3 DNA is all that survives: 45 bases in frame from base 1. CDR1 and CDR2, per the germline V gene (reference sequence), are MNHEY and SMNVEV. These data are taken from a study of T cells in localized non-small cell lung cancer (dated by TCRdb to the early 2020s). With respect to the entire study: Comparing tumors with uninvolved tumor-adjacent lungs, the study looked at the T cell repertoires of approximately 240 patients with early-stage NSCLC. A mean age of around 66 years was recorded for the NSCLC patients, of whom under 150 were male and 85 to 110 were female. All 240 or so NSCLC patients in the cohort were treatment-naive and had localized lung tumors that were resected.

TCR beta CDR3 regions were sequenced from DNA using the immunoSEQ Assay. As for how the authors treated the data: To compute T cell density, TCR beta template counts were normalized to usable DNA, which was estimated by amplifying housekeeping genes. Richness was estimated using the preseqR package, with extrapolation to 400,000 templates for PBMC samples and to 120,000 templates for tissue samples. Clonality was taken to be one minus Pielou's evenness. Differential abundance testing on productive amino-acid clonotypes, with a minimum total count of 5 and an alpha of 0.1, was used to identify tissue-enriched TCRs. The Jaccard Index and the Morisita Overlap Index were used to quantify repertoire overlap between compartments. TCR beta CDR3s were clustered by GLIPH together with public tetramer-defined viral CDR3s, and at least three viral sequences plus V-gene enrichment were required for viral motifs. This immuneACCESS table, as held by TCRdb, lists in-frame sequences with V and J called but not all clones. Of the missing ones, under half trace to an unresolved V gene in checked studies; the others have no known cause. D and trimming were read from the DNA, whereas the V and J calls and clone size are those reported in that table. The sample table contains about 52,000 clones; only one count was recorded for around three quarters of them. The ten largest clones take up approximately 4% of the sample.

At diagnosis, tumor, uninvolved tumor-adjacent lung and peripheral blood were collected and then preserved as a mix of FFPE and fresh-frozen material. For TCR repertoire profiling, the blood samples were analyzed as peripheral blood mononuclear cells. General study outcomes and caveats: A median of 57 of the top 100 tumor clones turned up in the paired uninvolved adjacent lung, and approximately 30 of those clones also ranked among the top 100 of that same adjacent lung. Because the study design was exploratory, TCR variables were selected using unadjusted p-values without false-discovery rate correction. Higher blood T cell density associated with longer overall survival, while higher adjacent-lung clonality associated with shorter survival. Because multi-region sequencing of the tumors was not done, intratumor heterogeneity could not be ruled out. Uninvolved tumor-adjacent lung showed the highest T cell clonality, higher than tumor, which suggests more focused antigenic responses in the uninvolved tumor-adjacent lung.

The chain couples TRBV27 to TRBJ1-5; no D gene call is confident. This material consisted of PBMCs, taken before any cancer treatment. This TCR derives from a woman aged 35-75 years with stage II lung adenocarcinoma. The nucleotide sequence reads TGTGCCAGCAGTTCCCTTGATGGTTTTCGACGGCCCCAGCATTTT. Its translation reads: CASSSLDGFRRPQHF.